This T cell receptor (beta chain) comes out of a study of blood T cell repertoires in COVID-19. The method was immunoSEQ multiplex PCR; TCRdb's version includes in-frame clones alone and lacks a portion of them. Of 70,000 or so clones listed, 65% to 85% were seen once; the top ten hold roughly 13%. V trimming: 1 base; J trimming: 2 bases; junction bases outside the gene matches: 5. The germline V gene has CDR1 SGDLS and CDR2 YYNGEE. The CDR3 loop spans 15 amino acids. This receptor was identified in a man aged 50 or older with COVID-19, enrolled during active disease. Sequenced: peripheral blood. J is TRBJ2-7 and V is TRBV9; 8 bases are a match to TRBD1. CDR3 bases: TGTGCCAGCAGCGTATCGGGACAGGTCACCTACGAGCAGTACTTC. It translates to CASSVSGQVTYEQYF.